The 21 T cell receptor beta chains in this list originate from one sample, sequenced in a study of blood T cell repertoires in COVID-19. TCRdb keeps only in-frame clones here, not all; method: immunoSEQ multiplex PCR. Among 220,000 or so clones, about 79% were seen once, and the ten largest hold approximately 1.3%. The material sequenced was PBMCs or T cells enriched from blood (not recorded which). Receptors originate from a woman in her 40s with acute COVID-19.

The CDR3 sequence is CASSHRDFRRNTGELFF. The CDR3 region has the DNA TGCGCCAGCAGCCACCGGGACTTCCGAAGGAACACCGGGGAGCTGTTTTTT. The gene calls are TRBV4-3 and TRBJ2-2; tentative D call: TRBD2 (6 bases). V dropped 3 bases and J dropped 1 base, with 15 bases sitting between them. Germline V gene lookup returns CDR1 LGHNA and CDR2 YSLEER. This CDR3 region has 17 residues.

This clone was seen once. The chain recombines TRBV11-2 with TRBJ1-3; the match to TRBD1 covers 7 bases. Germline V CDR1 and CDR2: SGHAT, FQNNGV. This CDR3 is 15 amino acids long. Germline trimming cut 4 bases from V and 0 bases from J; bases unmatched to any gene: 3. For the CDR3, the DNA is TGTGCCAGCAGCTGGGGACAGAGCTCTGGAAACACCATATATTTT. Encoded protein: CASSWGQSSGNTIYF.

This chain joins TRBV9 and TRBJ1-1, with 7 bases matching TRBD1. Germline loops: CDR1 SGDLS, CDR2 YYNGEE. The CDR3 loop spans 15 amino acids. Trimming took 0 bases from V and 3 from J; bases not matched to a gene: 5. This chain's CDR3 is CASSVEDRVHTEAFF. For the CDR3, the DNA is TGTGCCAGCAGCGTAGAAGACAGGGTACACACTGAAGCTTTCTTT.

The V call is TRBV5-4, the J call TRBJ1-2, with D uncertain. Per germline, CDR1 SGHNT and CDR2 YYREEE (reference sequence). There are 14 residues in the CDR3. V was pared by 0 bases and J by 2 bases, with 8 bases between. As DNA, the CDR3 is TGTGCCAGCAGCTTGGAGCCCGAAAACTATGGCTACACCTTC. It specifies CASSLEPENYGYTF.

Ten or more counts support this clone. The gene calls are TRBV25-1 and TRBJ1-3; a possible D gene is TRBD1 (6 bases). Germline CDR1 is MGHDK and CDR2 is SYGVNS. The germline V and J ends were trimmed by 1 base and 4 bases, with 11 bases remaining between them. The CDR3 covers 15 residues. Written as DNA, the CDR3 is TGTGCCAGCAGTGAATTTCGGGGGGGCGGAAACACCATATATTTT. It translates to CASSEFRGGGNTIYF.

The chain employs TRBV11-3 and TRBJ1-1, with no clear D. Trimming left V 4 bases short and J 6 bases short, with 9 bases between. This CDR3 comprises 12 residues. Germline V gives CDR1 SGHNT, CDR2 YENEEA. The CDR3 region has the DNA TGTGCCAGCAGCTCCTATTCTTCTGAAGCTTTCTTT. It is translated as CASSSYSSEAFF.

The genes are TRBV30 and TRBJ2-1, with unresolved D. The CDR3 runs 13 residues. V was cut by 7 bases and J by 8 bases, with 18 bases left in between. CDR1 is GTSNPN, CDR2 SVGIG, per germline (reference sequence). Here the CDR3 DNA reads TGTGCCTCGGTCCCCATCCAATCGCATGAGCAGTTCTTC. This translates into CASVPIQSHEQFF.

This chain uses TRBV27 with TRBJ1-2, with a possible D match to TRBD1 (5 bases). Between the trimmed V and J ends, which lost 5 bases and 0 bases, there was a span of 10 bases. Germline V lookup: CDR1 MNHEY, CDR2 SMNVEV (reference sequence). The CDR3 runs 14 residues. The CDR3 DNA sequence: TGTGCCAGCAGTCCCGGACACCCTAACTATGGCTACACCTTC. Its protein is CASSPGHPNYGYTF.

This rearrangement joins TRBV25-1 to TRBJ1-5, with TRBD1 matching over 7 bases. Losses at the gene ends were 3 bases for V and 7 bases for J; bases not matched to a gene: 6. The length of the CDR3 is 14 residues. Germline CDR1 MGHDK, CDR2 SYGVNS. CDR3 sequence reads: CASSDAAGGQPQHF. The CDR3 DNA is TGTGCCAGCAGTGATGCGGCAGGGGGACAGCCCCAGCATTTT.

The chain links TRBV6-2 or TRBV6-3 to TRBJ2-3, with 7 bases aligning to TRBD2. The trim removed 4 bases at V and 2 bases at J, leaving 3 bases unmatched. The CDR3 extends over 14 amino acids. Per germline, CDR1 MNHEY and CDR2 SVGEGT. The CDR3 loop reads CASSSAGPTDTQYF. CDR3 DNA sequence: TGTGCCAGCAGTTCAGCGGGGCCCACAGATACGCAGTATTTT.

The CDR3 DNA is TGTGCCAGCAGCGCACTAGCAGGTGAGCAGTTCTTC. It is translated as CASSALAGEQFF. V is TRBV9 and J is TRBJ2-1, with D tentatively TRBD2 (6 bases). Trimming cost V 3 bases and J 9 bases, with 10 bases left between them. The germline gives CDR1 SGDLS, CDR2 YYNGEE. This CDR3 contains 12 residues.

This chain connects TRBV5-5 to TRBJ2-7; D gene uncertain. The CDR3 extends over 16 amino acids. The V end lost 4 bases, the J end lost 2 bases, and 19 bases lay between the germline ends. Per the germline V gene, CDR1 is SGHKS and CDR2 is YYEKEE (reference sequence). The CDR3 nucleotides read TGTGCCAGCAGCCACTCCTTGAGGCTCCCTACCTACGAGCAGTACTTC. It yields the protein CASSHSLRLPTYEQYF.

The V call is TRBV30, the J call TRBJ2-1, with 15 bases identical to TRBD2. The CDR3 is 20 residues long. V dropped 0 bases and J dropped 6; count of bases not matched to a gene: 15. CDR1 is GTSNPN, CDR2 SVGIG, per germline (reference sequence). CDR3 sequence: CAWSVRGIGLAGGRVNEQFF. The CDR3 region has the DNA TGTGCCTGGAGTGTACGGGGGATTGGACTAGCGGGAGGGCGTGTCAATGAGCAGTTCTTC.

This clone turned up a few times. J is TRBJ1-1 and V is TRBV5-1; tentative D call: TRBD1 (6 bases). The V and J ends lost 0 bases and 4 bases respectively, with 7 bases between them. There are 13 residues in the CDR3. The V gene's germline CDR1 is SGHRS and CDR2 YFSETQ. CDR3: CASSLGQVTEAFF. In nucleotides, the CDR3 is TGCGCCAGCAGCTTGGGACAGGTCACTGAAGCTTTCTTT.

This clone came up once. The J gene is TRBJ1-2, the V gene TRBV6-1; 8 nucleotides match TRBD1. Germline loops: CDR1 MNHNS, CDR2 SASEGT. This CDR3 is built from 16 residues. Trimming removed 2 bases from V and 2 bases from J; junction bases left unmatched: 7. The CDR3 protein is CASSEWAGGANYGYTF. CDR3 in DNA: TGTGCCAGCAGTGAATGGGCAGGGGGCGCCAACTATGGCTACACCTTC.

V is TRBV3-1 (or the pseudogene TRBV3-2) and J is TRBJ1-6; no definite D call. Trimming left V 0 bases short and J 5 bases short, with 11 bases between. The CDR3 consists of 16 residues. Germline V CDR1 and CDR2: LGHDT, YNNKEL (reference sequence). The CDR3 region has the DNA TGTGCCAGCAGCCAAGACCTACCTCTTCATAATTCACCCCTCCACTTT. Amino acid sequence: CASSQDLPLHNSPLHF.

The CDR3 region has the DNA TGTGCCAGCGTTTACGGGACAGGGGTGGACGAGCAGTACTTC. It is translated as CASVYGTGVDEQYF. The chain uses TRBV5-8 and TRBJ2-7; 10 bases align to TRBD1. The CDR3 runs to 14 residues. V gave up 7 bases and J gave up 5 bases; unmatched junction bases: 9. Germline lookup yields CDR1 SGHTS and CDR2 YDEGEE.

This rearrangement joins TRBV19 to TRBJ1-2, with 7 bases fitting TRBD1. Trimming cost V 4 bases and J 4 bases; bases outside gene matches: 15. The V gene's germline CDR1 is LNHDA and CDR2 SQIVND (reference sequence). The CDR3 runs 17 residues. The CDR3 spells CASSTAARGGAGYGYTF. The CDR3 bases are TGTGCCAGTAGTACCGCAGCCCGAGGGGGCGCGGGCTATGGCTACACCTTC.

This clone was detected once. The rearrangement links TRBV11-2 to TRBJ1-2, with 7 bases identical to TRBD1. Trimming took 5 bases from V and 9 from J; bases not matched to a gene: 12. The CDR3 spans 14 residues. The germline V gene has CDR1 SGHAT and CDR2 FQNNGV. The CDR3 DNA reads TGTGCCAGCAGCCCCGGGACAGCCGTTCTGAGCTACACCTTC. Amino acid sequence: CASSPGTAVLSYTF.

DNA for the CDR3: TGTGCCAGCAGTTTTGGGACTAGCGGGGTCACCGGGGAGCTGTTTTTT. Encoded protein: CASSFGTSGVTGELFF. The V and J genes are TRBV6-5 and TRBJ2-2; the match to TRBD2 covers 13 bases. CDR3 size: 16 residues. In germline, CDR1 is MNHEY, CDR2 SVGAGI. V shed 4 bases, J shed 4 bases, and the junction held 3 bases outside the gene matches.

The chain joins TRBV7-2 to TRBJ2-1; 13 nucleotides agree with TRBD2. CDR1 is SGHTA and CDR2 is FQGNSA in the germline V gene. This CDR3 has 16 amino acids. V lost 0 bases, J lost 9 bases, and 5 bases stayed unmatched. DNA of the CDR3: TGTGCCAGCAGCTTAGCACTAGCGGGGGGGCAGGTTGAGCAGTTCTTC. Its translation is CASSLALAGGQVEQFF.